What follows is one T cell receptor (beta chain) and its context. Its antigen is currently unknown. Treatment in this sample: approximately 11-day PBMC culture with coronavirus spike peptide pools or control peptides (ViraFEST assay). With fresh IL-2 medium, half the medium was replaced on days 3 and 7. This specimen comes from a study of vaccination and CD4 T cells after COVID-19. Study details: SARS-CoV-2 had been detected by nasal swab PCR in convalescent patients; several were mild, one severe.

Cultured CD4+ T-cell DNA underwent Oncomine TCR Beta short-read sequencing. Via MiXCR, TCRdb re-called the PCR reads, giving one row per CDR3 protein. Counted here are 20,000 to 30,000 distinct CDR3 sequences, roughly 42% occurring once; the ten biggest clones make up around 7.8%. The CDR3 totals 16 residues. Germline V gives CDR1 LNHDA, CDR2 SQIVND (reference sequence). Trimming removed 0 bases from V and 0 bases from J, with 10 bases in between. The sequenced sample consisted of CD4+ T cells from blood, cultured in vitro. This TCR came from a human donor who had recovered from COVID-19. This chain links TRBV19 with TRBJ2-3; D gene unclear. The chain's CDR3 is CASSIEPKASTDTQYF. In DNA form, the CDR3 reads TGTGCCAGTAGTATAGAACCCAAGGCTAGCACAGATACGCAGTATTTT.